Listed below are T cell receptor beta chains from one sample, sequenced in a study of blood T cell repertoires in COVID-19. TCRdb's table, derived via immunoSEQ multiplex PCR, lists solely in-frame clones and lacks some. The sample holds about 200,000 clones, 60% to 85% seen once. Sample: peripheral blood. The receptor set was obtained from a woman in her 70s with acute or convalescent COVID-19. Both conserved end residues are part of each CDR3. The D gene is left open where the match is weak. Part of the rows lack a size; the others show once, few, many or a class for expanded clones.

j_gene	v_gene	d_gene	abundance	CDR3nt	CDR3aa
TRBJ2-7	TRBV10-3	NA	NA	TGTGCCATCAGTGAGTCGCAGGGTGGATCCTACGAGCAGTACTTC	CAISESQGGSYEQYF
TRBJ1-5	TRBV4-1	NA	NA	TGCGCCAGCAGCCAAGTCTCGGCAGGGTGGGAGGGTCAGCCCCAGCATTTT	CASSQVSAGWEGQPQHF
TRBJ1-1	TRBV5-1	TRBD1	once	TGCGCCAGCAGCTTGGGCCCGGGACAGGGATTAGGTCCGGAAGCTTTCTTT	CASSLGPGQGLGPEAFF
TRBJ1-4	TRBV7-9	TRBD1	NA	TGTGCCAGCAGCTCGACAGGGGGTGCTGAAAAACTGTTTTTT	CASSSTGGAEKLFF
TRBJ1-2	TRBV27	TRBD1	few	TGTGCCAGCAGTCCCCGGACAGGGTCGGAATGGGGCTACACCTTC	CASSPRTGSEWGYTF
TRBJ2-3	TRBV5-6	NA	few	TGTGCCAGCAGCAGACAGGCCCTTAGCACAGATACGCAGTATTTT	CASSRQALSTDTQYF
TRBJ2-7	TRBV5-1	NA	NA	TGCGCCAGCAGCTTGGGCAGGACCTACGAGCAGTACTTC	CASSLGRTYEQYF
TRBJ2-5	TRBV24-1	NA	NA	TGTGCCACCAGTGATTTGCGCCAGGAAGAGACCCAGTACTTC	CATSDLRQEETQYF
TRBJ2-6	TRBV9	TRBD1	NA	TGTGCCAGCAGCGTAGGGACAGGGGGCGCTGGGGCCAACGTCCTGACTTTC	CASSVGTGGAGANVLTF
TRBJ1-2	TRBV7-2	NA	NA	TGTGCCAGCAGCCTTCAATCAAGGGGCGATGGCTACACCTTC	CASSLQSRGDGYTF
TRBJ2-7	TRBV5-6	TRBD2	NA	TGTGCCAGCAGCTTCCTAGCGGTTCGGTGGAACGAGCAGTACTTC	CASSFLAVRWNEQYF
TRBJ2-3	TRBV9	NA	NA	TGTGCCAGCAGCGTATTGAGTACTAGCACAGATACGCAGTATTTT	CASSVLSTSTDTQYF
TRBJ2-3	TRBV2	NA	NA	TGTGCCAGCAGCGGAGGTCCAGATACGCAGTATTTT	CASSGGPDTQYF
TRBJ2-5	TRBV5-1	NA	few	TGCGCCAGCAGCTTGGACGAGGGAGTTGGGCCCCAGTACTTC	CASSLDEGVGPQYF
TRBJ1-6	TRBV9	NA	NA	TGTGCCAGCAGCGTCGATAAGAGGTCACCCCTCCACTTT	CASSVDKRSPLHF
TRBJ2-4	TRBV4-2	NA	once	TGTGCCAGCAGCCAAGATCGTTGGCAGGTAGCCAAAAACATTCAGTACTTC	CASSQDRWQVAKNIQYF
TRBJ1-5	TRBV23-1	TRBD1	NA	TGCGCCAGCAGTCAAACGGACAGGGCCGGCAATCAGCCCCAGCATTTT	CASSQTDRAGNQPQHF
TRBJ1-2	TRBV10-1	NA	NA	NA	CATYRCRGLYGYTF
TRBJ1-1	TRBV5-4	TRBD1	NA	TGTGCCAGCAGCTTGGACAGGGGGGCGGTCACTGAAGCTTTCTTT	CASSLDRGAVTEAFF
TRBJ1-6	TRBV2	NA	NA	TGTGCCAGCAGTGAAGCACAACCCTATAATTCACCCCTCCACTTT	CASSEAQPYNSPLHF
TRBJ1-2	TRBV6-5	NA	NA	TGTGCCAGCAATGGGGGCGACTATGGCTACACCTTC	CASNGGDYGYTF
TRBJ1-1	TRBV30	TRBD1	NA	TGTGCCTGGAGTGTAAGGGACAGGAACACTGAAGCTTTCTTT	CAWSVRDRNTEAFF
TRBJ1-5	TRBV7-2	TRBD1	NA	TGTGCCAGCAGCTTGGGACAGGGGGCAGGGCAGCCCCAGCATTTT	CASSLGQGAGQPQHF
TRBJ2-2	TRBV7-9	NA	NA	TGTGCCAGCAGCCCCCCAGTCAGCGGGGAGCTGTTTTTT	CASSPPVSGELFF
TRBJ2-3	TRBV5-1	NA	NA	TGCGCCAGCAGCCCGGACTTAGTGGGAGATACGCAGTATTTT	CASSPDLVGDTQYF
TRBJ2-4	TRBV2	NA	NA	TGTGCCAGCGCTGCGGGAGCCAAAAACATTCAGTACTTC	CASAAGAKNIQYF
TRBJ1-1	TRBV28	NA	NA	TGTGCCAGCAGCCGGGGAGGCAGCACTGAAGCTTTCTTT	CASSRGGSTEAFF
TRBJ2-5	TRBV2	NA	NA	TGTGCCAGCAGTGACGGAGGGGTAGAGACCCAGTACTTC	CASSDGGVETQYF
TRBJ1-1	TRBV27	NA	few	TGTGCCAGCAGTACCGCTAAGGGGGGGGAGATAATGAACACTGAAGCTTTCTTT	CASSTAKGGEIMNTEAFF
TRBJ2-5	TRBV2	TRBD2	NA	TGTGCCAGCAGAGCCGGGACTAGCCAAGAGACCCAGTACTTC	CASRAGTSQETQYF
TRBJ2-2	TRBV7-3	NA	NA	TGTGCCAGCAGCTTAGGTATTAGCACCGGGGAGCTGTTTTTT	CASSLGISTGELFF
TRBJ2-2	TRBV27	NA	NA	TGTGCCAGCAGCTGGGGCCCCACACGCCACACCGGGGAGCTGTTTTTT	CASSWGPTRHTGELFF
TRBJ1-2	TRBV5-8	NA	NA	TGTGCCAGCAGCCTAGGGACAACCAACTATGGCTACACCTTC	CASSLGTTNYGYTF
TRBJ1-2	TRBV7-8	NA	NA	TGTGCCAGCAGCACGACGGTCAGGGACTATGGCTACACCTTC	CASSTTVRDYGYTF
TRBJ1-4	TRBV30	NA	few	TGTGCCACTGAGGCCGCAACTAATGAAAAACTGTTTTTT	CATEAATNEKLFF
TRBJ2-3	TRBV6-1	TRBD2	few	TGTGCCAGCAGTGGGATAGCGGGGGGAAGCACAGATACGCAGTATTTT	CASSGIAGGSTDTQYF
TRBJ1-1	TRBV14	NA	NA	TGTGCCAGCAGCAAGCGAGGAGGGAACACTGAAGCTTTCTTT	CASSKRGGNTEAFF
TRBJ1-1	TRBV14	TRBD1	NA	TGTGCCAGCAGCCGACAGACAGGGGTCACTGAAGCTTTCTTT	CASSRQTGVTEAFF
TRBJ1-6	TRBV7-2	NA	NA	TGTGCCAGCAGCTTACTGGTAGGGACATTCCCCCTCCACTTT	CASSLLVGTFPLHF
TRBJ2-1	TRBV3-1/TRBV3-2	TRBD1	NA	TGTGCCAGCAGCCAAGGAGTTCGACAGGGGGGGTTCAATGAGCAGTTCTTC	CASSQGVRQGGFNEQFF
TRBJ2-2	TRBV3-1/TRBV3-2	TRBD2	NA	TGTGCCAGCAGCCAATCGGAGCTAGCGGGCACCGGGGAGCTGTTTTTT	CASSQSELAGTGELFF
TRBJ2-7	TRBV12-3/TRBV12-4	TRBD1	NA	TGTGCCAGCATCAGGACAGGGGGTAACGAGCAGTACTTC	CASIRTGGNEQYF
TRBJ1-5	TRBV19	NA	few	TGTGCCAGTAGTATAGGAGGGAGGTTCGTTCAGCCCCAGCATTTT	CASSIGGRFVQPQHF
TRBJ1-1	TRBV9	NA	NA	TGTGCCAGCAGCAGCCAGTCAGGGGTCACTGAAGCTTTCTTT	CASSSQSGVTEAFF
TRBJ2-3	TRBV4-2	NA	NA	TGTGCCAGCAGCCAGGGGGAGACTAGGGGATTAGATACGCAGTATTTT	CASSQGETRGLDTQYF
TRBJ2-5	TRBV6-5	TRBD1	NA	TGTGCCAGCTATTCGGACAGGGGGGAGACCCAGTACTTC	CASYSDRGETQYF
TRBJ1-1	TRBV28	NA	NA	TGTGCCGTCAGGGGGAACACTGAAGCTTTCTTT	CAVRGNTEAFF
TRBJ1-1	TRBV18	NA	NA	TGTGCCAGCTCACCACAGGTCCAGGGGATGGGGACTGAAGCTTTCTTT	CASSPQVQGMGTEAFF
TRBJ1-1	TRBV20-1	NA	NA	TGCAGTGCTACTCCTCGCTATGAAGCTTTCTTT	CSATPRYEAFF
TRBJ1-2	TRBV11-2	TRBD1	NA	TGTGCCAGCAGCTTAGGCCCGGGACAGGGTGACTATGGCTACACCTTC	CASSLGPGQGDYGYTF
TRBJ2-2	TRBV25-1	NA	NA	TGTGCCAGCAGTGAATTTGGGTTCCGGGGGTCGGGTACCGGGGAGCTGTTTTTT	CASSEFGFRGSGTGELFF
TRBJ2-7	TRBV5-1	TRBD1	NA	TGCGCCAGCAGCCCAGCCGGGACAGGTAGCTACGAGCAGTACTTC	CASSPAGTGSYEQYF
TRBJ1-2	TRBV4-1	NA	NA	TGCGCCAGCAGCCAAGATCGGGTGCAGGGCCGTGGCTACACCTTC	CASSQDRVQGRGYTF
TRBJ1-4	TRBV19	NA	NA	TGTGCCAGTAGTATTCAGCGCAAGATGGTGGGGAGTGAAAAACTGTTTTTT	CASSIQRKMVGSEKLFF
TRBJ1-5	TRBV24-1	NA	NA	TGTGCCACCAGTGATTTTAAACAGGAACTCAGCAATCAGCCCCAGCATTTT	CATSDFKQELSNQPQHF
TRBJ1-6	TRBV6-1	TRBD1	NA	TGTGCCAGCAGACAAACAGGGGGCCATAATTCACCCCTCCACTTT	CASRQTGGHNSPLHF
TRBJ2-7	TRBV3-1/TRBV3-2	NA	NA	TGTGCCAGCAGCCAAGGATCTCGCGAGGGGGACTACGAGCAGTACTTC	CASSQGSREGDYEQYF
TRBJ2-5	TRBV7-3	TRBD2	NA	TGTGCCAGCAGCTTATCCGGGGGGACCCAAGAGACCCAGTACTTC	CASSLSGGTQETQYF